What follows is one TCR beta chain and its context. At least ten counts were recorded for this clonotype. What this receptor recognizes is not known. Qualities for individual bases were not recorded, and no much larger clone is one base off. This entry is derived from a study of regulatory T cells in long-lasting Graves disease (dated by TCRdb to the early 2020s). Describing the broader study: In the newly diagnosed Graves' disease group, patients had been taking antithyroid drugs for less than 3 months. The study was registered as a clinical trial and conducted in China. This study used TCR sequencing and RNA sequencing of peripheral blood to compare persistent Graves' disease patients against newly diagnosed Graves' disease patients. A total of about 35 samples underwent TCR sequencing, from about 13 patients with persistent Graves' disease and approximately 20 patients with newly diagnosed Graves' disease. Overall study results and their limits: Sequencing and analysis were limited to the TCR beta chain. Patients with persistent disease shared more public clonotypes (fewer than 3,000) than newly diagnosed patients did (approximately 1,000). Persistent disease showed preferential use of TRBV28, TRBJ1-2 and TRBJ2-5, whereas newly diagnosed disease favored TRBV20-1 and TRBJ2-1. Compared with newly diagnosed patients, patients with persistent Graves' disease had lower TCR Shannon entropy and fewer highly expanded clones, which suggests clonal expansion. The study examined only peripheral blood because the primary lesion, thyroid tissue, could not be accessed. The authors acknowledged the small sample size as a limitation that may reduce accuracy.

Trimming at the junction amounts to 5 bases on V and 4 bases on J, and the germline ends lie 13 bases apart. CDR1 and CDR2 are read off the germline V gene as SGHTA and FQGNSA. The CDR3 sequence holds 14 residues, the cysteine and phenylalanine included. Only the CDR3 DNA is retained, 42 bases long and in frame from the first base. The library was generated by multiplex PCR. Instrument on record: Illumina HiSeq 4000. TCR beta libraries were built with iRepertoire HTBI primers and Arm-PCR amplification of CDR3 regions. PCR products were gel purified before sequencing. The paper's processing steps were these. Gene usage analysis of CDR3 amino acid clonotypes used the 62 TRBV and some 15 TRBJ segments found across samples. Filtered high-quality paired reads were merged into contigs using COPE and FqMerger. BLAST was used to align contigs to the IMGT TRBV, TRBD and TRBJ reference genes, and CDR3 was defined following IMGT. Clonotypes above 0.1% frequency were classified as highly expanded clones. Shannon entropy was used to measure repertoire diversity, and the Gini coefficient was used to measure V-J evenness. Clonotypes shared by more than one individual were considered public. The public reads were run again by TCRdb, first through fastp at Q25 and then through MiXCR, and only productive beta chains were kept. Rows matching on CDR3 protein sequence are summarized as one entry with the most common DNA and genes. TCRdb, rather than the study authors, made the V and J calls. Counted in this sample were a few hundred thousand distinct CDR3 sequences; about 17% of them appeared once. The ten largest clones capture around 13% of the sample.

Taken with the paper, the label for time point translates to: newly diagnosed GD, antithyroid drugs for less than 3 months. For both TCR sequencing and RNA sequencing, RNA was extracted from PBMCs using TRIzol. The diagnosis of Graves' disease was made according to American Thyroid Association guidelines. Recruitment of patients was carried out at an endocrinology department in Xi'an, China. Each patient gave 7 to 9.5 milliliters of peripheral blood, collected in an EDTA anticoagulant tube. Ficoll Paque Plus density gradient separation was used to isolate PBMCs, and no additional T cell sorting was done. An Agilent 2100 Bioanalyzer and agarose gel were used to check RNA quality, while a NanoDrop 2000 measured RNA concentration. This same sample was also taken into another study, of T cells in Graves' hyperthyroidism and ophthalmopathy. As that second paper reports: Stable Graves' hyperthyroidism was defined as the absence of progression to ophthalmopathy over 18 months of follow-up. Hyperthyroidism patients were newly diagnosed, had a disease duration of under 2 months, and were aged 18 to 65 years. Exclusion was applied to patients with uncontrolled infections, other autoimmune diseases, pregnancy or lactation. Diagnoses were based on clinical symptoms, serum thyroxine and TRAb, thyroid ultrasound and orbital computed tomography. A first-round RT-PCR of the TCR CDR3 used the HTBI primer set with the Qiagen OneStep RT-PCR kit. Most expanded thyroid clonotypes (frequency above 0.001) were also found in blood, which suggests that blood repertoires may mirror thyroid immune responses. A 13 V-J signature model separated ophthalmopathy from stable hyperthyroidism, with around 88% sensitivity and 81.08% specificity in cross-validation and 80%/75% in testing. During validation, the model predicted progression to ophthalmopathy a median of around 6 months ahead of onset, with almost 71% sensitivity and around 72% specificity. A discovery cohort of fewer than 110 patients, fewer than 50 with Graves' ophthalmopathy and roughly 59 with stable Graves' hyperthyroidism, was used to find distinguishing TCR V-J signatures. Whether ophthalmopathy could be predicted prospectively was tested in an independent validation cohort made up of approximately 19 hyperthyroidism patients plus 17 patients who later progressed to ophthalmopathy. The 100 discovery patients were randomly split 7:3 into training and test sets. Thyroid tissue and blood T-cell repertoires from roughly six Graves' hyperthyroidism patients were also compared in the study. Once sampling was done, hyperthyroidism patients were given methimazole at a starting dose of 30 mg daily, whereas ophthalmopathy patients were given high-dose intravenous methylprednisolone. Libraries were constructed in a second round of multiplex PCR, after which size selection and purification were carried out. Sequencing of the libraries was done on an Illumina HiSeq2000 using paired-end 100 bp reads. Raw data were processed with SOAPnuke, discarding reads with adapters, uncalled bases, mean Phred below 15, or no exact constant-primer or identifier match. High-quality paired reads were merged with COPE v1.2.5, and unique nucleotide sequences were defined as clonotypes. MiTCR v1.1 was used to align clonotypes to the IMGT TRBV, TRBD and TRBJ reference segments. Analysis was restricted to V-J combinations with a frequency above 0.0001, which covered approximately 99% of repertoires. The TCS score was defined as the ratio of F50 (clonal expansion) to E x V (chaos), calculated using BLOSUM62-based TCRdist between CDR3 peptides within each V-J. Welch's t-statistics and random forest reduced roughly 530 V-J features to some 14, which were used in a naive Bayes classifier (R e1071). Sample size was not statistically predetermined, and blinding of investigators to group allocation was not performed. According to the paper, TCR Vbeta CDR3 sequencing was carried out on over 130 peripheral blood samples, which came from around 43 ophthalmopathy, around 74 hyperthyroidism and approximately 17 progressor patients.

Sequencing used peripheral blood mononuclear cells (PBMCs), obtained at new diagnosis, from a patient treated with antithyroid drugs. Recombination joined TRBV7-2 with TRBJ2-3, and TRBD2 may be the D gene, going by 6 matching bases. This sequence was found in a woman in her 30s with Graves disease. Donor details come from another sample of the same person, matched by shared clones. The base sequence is TGTGCCAGCAGCACACTGACTAGTTCAGATACGCAGTATTTT. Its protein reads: CASSTLTSSDTQYF.